This TCR beta chain was sequenced for a study of immune evolution from preneoplasia to lung adenocarcinoma. For the study at large: HLA loss of heterozygosity: over 5.5% AIS, about 15% MIA, about 31% ADC, none AAH. Study-level findings and limits: From normal lung to invasive adenocarcinoma, top clone frequencies appeared to decrease.

Assay: immunoSEQ multiplex PCR; the TCRdb copy retains only in-frame clones and omits some. In the table there are more than 9,000 clones, 65% to 90% of which are singletons. Notes on this clone: Its antigen is still unknown.

V was pared by 5 bases and J by 8 bases, with 20 bases of the junction left unmatched. Germline-derived CDR1 and CDR2 are SNHLY and FYNNEI. The CDR3 contains 18 residues. Patients had resection in Japan or China between 2014 and 2017. Nucleic acids came from premalignant or tumor cells enriched by macro-dissection. V usage is TRBV2 and J usage is TRBJ2-1; 8 positions agree with TRBD2. The sequenced sample consisted of FFPE minimally invasive lung adenocarcinoma tissue. The TCR originated in a person between 65 and 79 years old with lung adenocarcinoma. The CDR3 DNA sequence: TGTGCCAGCAGTAATCAGCGGGAGAGGCACCGCCCGGAAGATGAGCAGTTCTTC. It yields the protein CASSNQRERHRPEDEQFF.